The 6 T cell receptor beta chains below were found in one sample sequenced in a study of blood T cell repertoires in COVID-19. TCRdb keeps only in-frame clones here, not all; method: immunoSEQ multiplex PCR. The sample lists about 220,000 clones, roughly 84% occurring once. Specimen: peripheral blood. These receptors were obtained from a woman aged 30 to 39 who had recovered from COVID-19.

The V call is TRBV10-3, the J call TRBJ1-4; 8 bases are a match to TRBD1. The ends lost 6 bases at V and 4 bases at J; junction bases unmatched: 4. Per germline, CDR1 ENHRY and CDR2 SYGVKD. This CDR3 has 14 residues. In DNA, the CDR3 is TGTGCCATCAGGGCACAGGGGGATAATGAAAAACTGTTTTTT. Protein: CAIRAQGDNEKLFF.

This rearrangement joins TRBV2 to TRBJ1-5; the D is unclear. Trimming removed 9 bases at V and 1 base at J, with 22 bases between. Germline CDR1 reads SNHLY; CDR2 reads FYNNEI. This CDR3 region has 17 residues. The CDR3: CASCPTDTGGSNQPQHF. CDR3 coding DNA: TGTGCCAGTTGCCCTACCGACACCGGAGGAAGCAATCAGCCCCAGCATTTT. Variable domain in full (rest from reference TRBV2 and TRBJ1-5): EPEVTQTPSHQVTQMGQEVILRCVPISNHLYFYWYRQILGQKVEFLVSFYNNEISEKSEIFDDQFSVERPDGSNFTLKIRSTKLEDSAMYFCASCPTDTGGSNQPQHFGDGTRLSIL.

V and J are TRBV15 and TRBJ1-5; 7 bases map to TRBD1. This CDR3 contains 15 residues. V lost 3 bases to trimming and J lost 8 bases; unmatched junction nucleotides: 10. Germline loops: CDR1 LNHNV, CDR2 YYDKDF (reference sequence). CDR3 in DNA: TGTGCCACCAGCAGCCGGGACAGCCGTCAAAAGCCCCAGCATTTT. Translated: CATSSRDSRQKPQHF.

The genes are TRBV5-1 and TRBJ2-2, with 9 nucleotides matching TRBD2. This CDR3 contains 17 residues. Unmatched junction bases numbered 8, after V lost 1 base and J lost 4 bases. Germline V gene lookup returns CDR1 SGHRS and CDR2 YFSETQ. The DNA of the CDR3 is TGCGCCAGCAGCTTGATCGCGGGAGGGCCGTCCACCGGGGAGCTGTTTTTT. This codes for CASSLIAGGPSTGELFF.

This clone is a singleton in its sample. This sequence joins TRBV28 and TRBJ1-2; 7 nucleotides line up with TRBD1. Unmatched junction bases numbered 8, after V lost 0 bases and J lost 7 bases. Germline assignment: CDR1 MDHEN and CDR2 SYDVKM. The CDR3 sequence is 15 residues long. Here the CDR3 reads CASSLWETGFGGYTF. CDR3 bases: TGTGCCAGCAGTTTATGGGAGACAGGGTTCGGTGGCTACACCTTC.

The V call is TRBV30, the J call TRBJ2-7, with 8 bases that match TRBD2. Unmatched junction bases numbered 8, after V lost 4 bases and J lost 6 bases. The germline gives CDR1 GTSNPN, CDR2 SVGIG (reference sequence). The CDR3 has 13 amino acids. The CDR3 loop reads CAWTRAGEGEQYF. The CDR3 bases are TGTGCCTGGACCCGAGCGGGAGAGGGCGAGCAGTACTTC.